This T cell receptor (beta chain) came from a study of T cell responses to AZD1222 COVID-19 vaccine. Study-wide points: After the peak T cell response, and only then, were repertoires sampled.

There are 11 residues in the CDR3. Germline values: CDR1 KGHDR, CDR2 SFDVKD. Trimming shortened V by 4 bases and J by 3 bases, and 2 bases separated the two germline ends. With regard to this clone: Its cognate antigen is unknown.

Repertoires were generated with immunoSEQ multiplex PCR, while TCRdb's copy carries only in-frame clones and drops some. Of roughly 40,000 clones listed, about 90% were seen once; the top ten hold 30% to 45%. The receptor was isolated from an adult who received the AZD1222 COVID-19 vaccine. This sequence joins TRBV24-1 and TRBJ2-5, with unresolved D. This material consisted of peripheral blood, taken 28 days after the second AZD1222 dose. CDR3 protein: CATSEKETQYF. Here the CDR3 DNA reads TGTGCCACCAGTGAGAAAGAGACCCAGTACTTC.